The 13 T cell receptor beta chains reported below all come from one sample, sequenced in a study of T-cell memory formation after mild COVID-19. MiXCR, run by TCRdb on the 5' RACE reads, gives a single entry per CDR3 protein. The data hold a few hundred thousand distinct CDR3 sequences, with roughly 8.2% observed a single time. Sequenced material: PBMCs or a T cell subset sorted from them (not recorded which). Receptors were obtained from a man younger than 30 who had mild COVID-19 (a few samples of this study predate the infection). Cell type and time point are not known.

The chain links TRBV10-2 to TRBJ2-7; D is uncertain. CDR1 and CDR2 (germline): WSHSY, SAAADI. CDR3 length equals 12 residues. V was shortened by 4 bases and J by 6 bases, with 10 bases between the two germline ends. The CDR3 nucleotides are TGCGCCAGCAGTGGGGTATCCGTCGAGCAGTACTTC. Translation gives CASSGVSVEQYF.

A few counts support this clonotype. The CDR3 coding sequence is TGCGCCAGCAGCCGAGGGACTAGCGGGGGGCCGGAAAACATTCAGTACTTC. It yields the protein CASSRGTSGGPENIQYF. The gene calls are TRBV4-3 and TRBJ2-4; 15 bases are shared with TRBD2. From germline, CDR1 is LGHNA and CDR2 YSLEER. This CDR3 has 17 amino acids. The junction had 6 bases not matched to a gene; V was cut back by 4 bases and J by 5 bases.

The chain is built from TRBV7-9 and TRBJ2-3; 8 bases are shared with TRBD1. After removal of 3 bases from V and 2 bases from J, the junction contained 4 bases not matched to a gene. In germline, CDR1 is SEHNR, CDR2 FQNEAQ (reference sequence). The CDR3 consists of 15 residues. The CDR3 reads CASSFGQGPTDTQYF. DNA for the CDR3: TGTGCCAGCAGCTTCGGACAGGGCCCCACAGATACGCAGTATTTT.

This clonotype occurred many times. This sequence joins TRBV15 and TRBJ2-1, with D perhaps TRBD2 (7 bases). V gave up 2 bases and J gave up 7 bases, with 15 bases separating them. This CDR3 is built from 15 residues. CDR1 and CDR2 (germline): LNHNV, YYDKDF (reference sequence). The DNA of the CDR3 is TGTGCCACCAGCAGATCCAATAGGGGGGGGAATGAGCAGTTCTTC. Protein product: CATSRSNRGGNEQFF.

This clonotype was counted a few times. CDR3 in amino acids: CASSLGQRNTGELFF. DNA of the CDR3: TGCGCCAGCAGCTTGGGACAGAGAAACACCGGGGAGCTGTTTTTT. This sequence joins TRBV5-1 and TRBJ2-2, with a tentative D call TRBD1 (5 bases). The germline V gene has CDR1 SGHRS and CDR2 YFSETQ. The CDR3 length is 15 residues. Trimming removed 0 bases at V and 2 bases at J, with 8 bases between.

This clonotype was counted between two and nine times. V gene TRBV7-3 combines with J gene TRBJ2-1; D gene unclear. Germline CDR1 and CDR2: SGHTA and FQGTGA. V gave up 0 bases and J gave up 13 bases, with 16 bases separating them. The length of the CDR3 is 14 residues. The CDR3 sequence is CASSLTMGSPTQFF. As DNA, the CDR3 is TGTGCCAGCAGCTTAACGATGGGAAGTCCCACCCAGTTCTTC.

The chain is built from TRBV3-1 and TRBJ1-1; D unclear. Trimming took off 1 base at V and 13 bases at J, with 10 bases between the two ends. The germline CDR1 and CDR2 sequences are LGHDT and YNNKEL (reference sequence). The CDR3 has 11 amino acids. Here the CDR3 DNA reads TGTGCCAGCAGCCAAGGGACGGCTGGTTTCTTT. This sequence encodes CASSQGTAGFF.

The V call is TRBV6-5, the J call TRBJ1-6; unclear D gene. The V end lost 7 bases, the J end lost 6 bases, and 13 bases lay between the germline ends. Germline V gene lookup returns CDR1 MNHEY and CDR2 SVGAGI. The CDR3 has 14 amino acids. The CDR3 loop reads CASNDSGGNSPLHF. The DNA of the CDR3 is TGTGCCAGCAACGACTCGGGTGGTAATTCACCCCTCCACTTT.

The chain combines TRBV4-1 with TRBJ2-7, with D perhaps TRBD2 (5 bases). Germline V gene data show CDR1 as MGHRA and CDR2 as YSYEKL. The CDR3 is 17 residues long. The V end was cut by 6 bases, the J end by 5 bases, with 26 bases between. The CDR3 bases are TGCGCCAGCAGACCCACCGGACGGGCGGCCCCCGGGGACGAGCAGTACTTC. Translated: CASRPTGRAAPGDEQYF.

This clonotype was detected ten times or more. The chain employs TRBV29-1 and TRBJ2-2; tentative D call: TRBD2 (5 bases). Trimming shortened V by 4 bases and J by 7 bases, and 19 bases separated the two germline ends. The CDR3 runs to 15 residues. Germline CDR1 reads SQVTM; CDR2 reads ANQGSEA. This CDR3 is CSVGGFEGWSGELFF. The DNA of the CDR3 is TGCAGCGTTGGAGGGTTTGAAGGGTGGAGCGGGGAGCTGTTTTTT.

This clonotype has just a few counts. This chain uses TRBV19 with TRBJ2-1; unclear D gene. CDR3 size: 13 residues. V was cut by 7 bases and J by 6 bases, with 13 bases left in between. In germline, CDR1 is LNHDA, CDR2 SQIVND (reference sequence). Written as DNA, the CDR3 is TGTGCCAGTACCGTCGGTGGGGTCAATGAGCAGTTCTTC. As protein: CASTVGGVNEQFF. The variable domain in full, with the rest retrieved from reference TRBV19 and TRBJ2-1, is DGGITQSPKYLFRKEGQNVTLSCEQNLNHDAMYWYRQDPGQGLRLIYYSQIVNDFQKGDIAEGYSVSREKKESFPLTVTSAQKNPTAFYLCASTVGGVNEQFFGPGTRLTVL.

This clonotype was observed at least ten times. The chain employs TRBV5-1 and TRBJ1-1, with a possible D match to TRBD1 (5 bases). The V and J ends lost 4 bases and 7 bases respectively, with 11 bases between them. CDR1 and CDR2 (germline): SGHRS, YFSETQ. The CDR3 has 12 residues. The CDR3 sequence: CASSSGTFEAFF. The CDR3 DNA is TGCGCCAGCAGCAGCGGGACCTTTGAAGCTTTCTTT.

The chain recombines TRBV5-1 with TRBJ1-1; the D gene is possibly TRBD1 (6 bases). V dropped 4 bases and J dropped 1 base, with 14 bases sitting between them. Per the germline V gene, CDR1 is SGHRS and CDR2 is YFSETQ. The CDR3 is made up of 15 amino acids. The CDR3 loop is CASSASGTTNTEAFF. CDR3 sequence (DNA): TGCGCCAGCAGCGCCTCCGGGACAACGAACACTGAAGCTTTCTTT.